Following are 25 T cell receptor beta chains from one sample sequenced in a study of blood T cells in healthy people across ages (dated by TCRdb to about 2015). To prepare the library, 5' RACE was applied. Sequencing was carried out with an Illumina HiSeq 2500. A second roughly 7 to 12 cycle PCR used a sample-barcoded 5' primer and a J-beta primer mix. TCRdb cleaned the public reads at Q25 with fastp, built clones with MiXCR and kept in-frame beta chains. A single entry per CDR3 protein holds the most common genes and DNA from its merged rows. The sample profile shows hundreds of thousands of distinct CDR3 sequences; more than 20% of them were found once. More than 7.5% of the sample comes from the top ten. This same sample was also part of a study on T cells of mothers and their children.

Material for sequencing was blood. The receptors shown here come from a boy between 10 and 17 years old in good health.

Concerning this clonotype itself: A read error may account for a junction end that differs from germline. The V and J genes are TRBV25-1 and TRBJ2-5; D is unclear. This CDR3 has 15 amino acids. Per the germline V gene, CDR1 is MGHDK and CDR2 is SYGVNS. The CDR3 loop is CASSEYVEPHNEQLF. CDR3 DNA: TGTGCCAGCAGTGAATATGTGGAACCGCACAATGAGCAGCTCTTC.

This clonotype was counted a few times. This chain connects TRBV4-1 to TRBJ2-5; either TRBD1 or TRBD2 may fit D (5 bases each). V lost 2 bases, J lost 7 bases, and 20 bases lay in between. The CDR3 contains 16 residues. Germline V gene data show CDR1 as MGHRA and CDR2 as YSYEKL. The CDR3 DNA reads TGCGCCAGCAGCCAAACACATACCGGGACGGCCAGGACCCAGTACTTC. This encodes CASSQTHTGTARTQYF.

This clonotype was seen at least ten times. The CDR3 is CASSLLREEETQYF. CDR3 DNA sequence: TGCGCCAGCAGCTTGTTAAGGGAAGAAGAGACCCAGTACTTC. The gene calls are TRBV5-1 and TRBJ2-5; D gene ambiguous. This CDR3 has 14 amino acids. V was cut by 1 base and J by 3 bases, with 10 bases left in between. Germline V gives CDR1 SGHRS, CDR2 YFSETQ.

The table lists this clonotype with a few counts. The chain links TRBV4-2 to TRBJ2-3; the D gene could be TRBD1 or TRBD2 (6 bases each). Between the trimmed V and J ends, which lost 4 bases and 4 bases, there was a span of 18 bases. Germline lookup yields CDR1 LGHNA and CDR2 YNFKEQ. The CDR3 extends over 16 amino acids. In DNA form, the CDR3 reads TGTGCCAGCAGCCGCCTACGGGGGACATCGGCAGATACGCAGTATTTT. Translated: CASSRLRGTSADTQYF.

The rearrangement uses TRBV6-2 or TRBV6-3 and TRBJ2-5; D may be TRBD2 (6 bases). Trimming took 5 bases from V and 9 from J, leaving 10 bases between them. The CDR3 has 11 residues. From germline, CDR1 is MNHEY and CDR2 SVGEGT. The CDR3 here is CASSNGSPQYF. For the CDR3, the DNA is TGTGCCAGCAGTAACGGGAGCCCCCAGTACTTC.

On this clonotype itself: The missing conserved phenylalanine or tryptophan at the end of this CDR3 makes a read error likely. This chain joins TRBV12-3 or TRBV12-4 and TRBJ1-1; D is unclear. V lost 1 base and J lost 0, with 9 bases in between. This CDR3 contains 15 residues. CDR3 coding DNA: TGTGCCAGCAGTTTAGTATTAGGCGTGAACACTGAAGCTTTCCTT. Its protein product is CASSLVLGVNTEAFL.

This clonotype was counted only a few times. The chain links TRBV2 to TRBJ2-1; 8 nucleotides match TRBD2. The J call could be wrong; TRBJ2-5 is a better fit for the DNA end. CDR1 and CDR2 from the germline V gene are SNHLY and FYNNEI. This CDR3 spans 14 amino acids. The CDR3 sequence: CASIRTSPQETQYF. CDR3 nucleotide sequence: TGTGCCAGCATTAGGACTAGCCCACAAGAGACCCAGTACTTC.

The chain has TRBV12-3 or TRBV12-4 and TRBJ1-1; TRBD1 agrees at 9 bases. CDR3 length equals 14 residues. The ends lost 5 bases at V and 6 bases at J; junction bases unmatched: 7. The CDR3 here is CASSLTGGIPEAFF. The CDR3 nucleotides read TGTGCCAGCAGTCTGACAGGGGGGATTCCTGAAGCTTTCTTT.

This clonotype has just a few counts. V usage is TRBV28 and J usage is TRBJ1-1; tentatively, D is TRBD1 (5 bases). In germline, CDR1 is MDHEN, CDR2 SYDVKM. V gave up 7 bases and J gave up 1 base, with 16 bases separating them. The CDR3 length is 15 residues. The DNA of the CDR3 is TGTGCCAGCATCAACACCCGGGACTGGAACACTGAAGCTTTCTTT. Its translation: CASINTRDWNTEAFF.

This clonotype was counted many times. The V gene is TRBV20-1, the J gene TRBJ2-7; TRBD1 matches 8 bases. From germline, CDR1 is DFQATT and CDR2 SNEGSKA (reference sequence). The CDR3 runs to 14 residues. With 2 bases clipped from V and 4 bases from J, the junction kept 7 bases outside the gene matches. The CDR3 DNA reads TGCAGTGCTAGACTGCCGACAGGGGCTTACGAGCAGTACTTC. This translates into CSARLPTGAYEQYF.

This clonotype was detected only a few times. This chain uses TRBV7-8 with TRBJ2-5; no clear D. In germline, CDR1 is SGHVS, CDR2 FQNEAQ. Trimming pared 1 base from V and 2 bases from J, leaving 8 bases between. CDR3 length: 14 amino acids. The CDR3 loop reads CASSLVRLQETQYF. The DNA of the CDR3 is TGTGCCAGCAGCTTAGTGAGGCTACAAGAGACCCAGTACTTC.

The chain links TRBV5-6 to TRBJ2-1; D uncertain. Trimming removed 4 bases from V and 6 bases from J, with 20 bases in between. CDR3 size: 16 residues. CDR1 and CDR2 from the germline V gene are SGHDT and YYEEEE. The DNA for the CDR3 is TGTGCCAGCAGCCCGGGCATAGGTTGGCAGACCAATGAGCAGTTCTTC. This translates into CASSPGIGWQTNEQFF.

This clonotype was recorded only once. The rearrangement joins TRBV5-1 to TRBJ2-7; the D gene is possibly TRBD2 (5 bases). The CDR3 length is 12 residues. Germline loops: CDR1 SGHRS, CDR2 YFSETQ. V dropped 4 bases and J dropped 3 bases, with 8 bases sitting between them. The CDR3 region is CASSKEGYEQYF. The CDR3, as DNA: TGCGCCAGCAGCAAAGAGGGCTACGAGCAGTACTTC.

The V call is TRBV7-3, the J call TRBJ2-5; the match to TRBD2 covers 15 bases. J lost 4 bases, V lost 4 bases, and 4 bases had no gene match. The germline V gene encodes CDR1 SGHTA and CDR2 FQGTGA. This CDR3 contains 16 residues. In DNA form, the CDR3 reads TGTGCCAGCAGCTCGGGACTAGCGGGAGGTATAGAGACCCAGTACTTC. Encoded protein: CASSSGLAGGIETQYF. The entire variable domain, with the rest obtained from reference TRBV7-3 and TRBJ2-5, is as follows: GAGVSQTPSNKVTEKGKYVELRCDPISGHTALYWYRQSLGQGPEFLIYFQGTGAADDSGLPNDRFFAVRPEGSVSTLKIQRTERGDSAVYLCASSSGLAGGIETQYFGPGTRLLVL.

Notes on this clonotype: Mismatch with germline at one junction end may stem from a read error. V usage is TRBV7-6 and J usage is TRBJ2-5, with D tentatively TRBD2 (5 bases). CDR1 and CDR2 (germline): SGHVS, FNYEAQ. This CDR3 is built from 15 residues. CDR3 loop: CASSLGGAAQETRYF. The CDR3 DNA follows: TGTGCCAGCAGCTTAGGTGGAGCGGCACAAGAGACCCGGTACTTC. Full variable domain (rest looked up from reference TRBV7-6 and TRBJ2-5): GAGVSQSPRYKVTKRGQDVALRCDPISGHVSLYWYRQALGQGPEFLTYFNYEAQQDKSGLPNDRFSAERPEGSISTLTIQRTEQRDSAMYRCASSLGGAAQETRYFGPGTRLLVL.

The CDR3 sequence: CASSQTPASYEQYF. In nucleotides, the CDR3 is TGTGCCAGCAGCCAGACGCCGGCCTCCTACGAGCAGTACTTC. V gene TRBV12-3 or TRBV12-4 combines with J gene TRBJ2-5; no clear D. The J call may be wrong; the DNA end is better matched by TRBJ2-7. The CDR3 runs to 14 residues.

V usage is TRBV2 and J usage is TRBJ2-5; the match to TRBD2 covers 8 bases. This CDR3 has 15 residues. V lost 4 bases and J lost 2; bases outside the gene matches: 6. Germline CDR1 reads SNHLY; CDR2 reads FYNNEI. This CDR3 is CASSGERGKQETQYF. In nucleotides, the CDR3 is TGTGCCAGCAGTGGCGAGCGGGGGAAACAAGAGACCCAGTACTTC.

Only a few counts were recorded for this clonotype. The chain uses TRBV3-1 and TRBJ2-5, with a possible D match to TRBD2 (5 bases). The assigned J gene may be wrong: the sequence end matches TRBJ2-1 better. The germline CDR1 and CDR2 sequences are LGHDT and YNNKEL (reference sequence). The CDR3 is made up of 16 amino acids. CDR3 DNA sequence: TGTGCCAGCAGCCAAGAATTTTTGGCGGGTTGGAATGAGCAGTTCTTC. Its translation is CASSQEFLAGWNEQFF.

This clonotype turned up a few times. CDR3 protein: CASSFGGDNEKLFF. In DNA, the CDR3 is TGTGCCAGCAGTTTCGGGGGGGATAATGAAAAACTGTTTTTT. This rearrangement joins TRBV27 to TRBJ1-4, with D tentatively TRBD1 (5 bases). Germline values: CDR1 MNHEY, CDR2 SMNVEV (reference sequence). Trimming left V 3 bases short and J 4 bases short, with 9 bases between. This CDR3 spans 14 amino acids.

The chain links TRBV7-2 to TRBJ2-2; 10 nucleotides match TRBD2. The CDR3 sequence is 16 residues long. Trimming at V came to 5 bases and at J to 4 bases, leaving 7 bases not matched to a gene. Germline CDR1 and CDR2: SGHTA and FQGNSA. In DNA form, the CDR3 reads TGTGCCAGCAGCCCCAGACTAGCGGGCCTCACCGGGGAGCTGTTTTTT. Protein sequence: CASSPRLAGLTGELFF.

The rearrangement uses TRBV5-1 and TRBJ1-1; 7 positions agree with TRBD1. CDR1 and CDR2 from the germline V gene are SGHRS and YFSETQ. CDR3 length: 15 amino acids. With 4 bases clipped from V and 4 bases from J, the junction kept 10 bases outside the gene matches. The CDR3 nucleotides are TGCGCCAGCAGCCCTAACCCACAGGGGCCCACTGAAGCTTTCTTT. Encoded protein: CASSPNPQGPTEAFF.

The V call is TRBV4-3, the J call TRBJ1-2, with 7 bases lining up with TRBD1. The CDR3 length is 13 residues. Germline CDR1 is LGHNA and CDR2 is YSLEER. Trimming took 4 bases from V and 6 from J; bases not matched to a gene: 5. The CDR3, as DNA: TGCGCCAGCAGCCTCAGGACAGGCGATGGCTACACCTTC. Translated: CASSLRTGDGYTF.

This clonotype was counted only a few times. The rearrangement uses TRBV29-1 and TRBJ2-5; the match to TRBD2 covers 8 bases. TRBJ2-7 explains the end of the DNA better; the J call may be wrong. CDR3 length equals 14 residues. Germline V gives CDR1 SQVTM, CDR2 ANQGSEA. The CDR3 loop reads CSVEEYSGKYEQYF. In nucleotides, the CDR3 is TGCAGCGTTGAAGAGTATAGCGGGAAGTACGAGCAGTACTTC.

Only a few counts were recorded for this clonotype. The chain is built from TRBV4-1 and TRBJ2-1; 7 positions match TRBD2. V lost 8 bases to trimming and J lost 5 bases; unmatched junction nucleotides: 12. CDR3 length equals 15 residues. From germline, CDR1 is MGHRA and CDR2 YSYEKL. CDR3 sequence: CASRPPGGSDNEQFF. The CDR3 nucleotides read TGCGCCAGCCGACCACCGGGGGGTTCGGACAATGAGCAGTTCTTC.

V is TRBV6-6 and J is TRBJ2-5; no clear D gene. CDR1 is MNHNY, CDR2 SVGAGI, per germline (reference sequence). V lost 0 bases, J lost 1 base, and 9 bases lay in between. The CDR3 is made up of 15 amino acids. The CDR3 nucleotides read TGTGCCAGCAGTTACTCGATAATATCCCAAGAGACCCAGTACTTC. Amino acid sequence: CASSYSIISQETQYF.